This TCR beta chain was captured in a study of blood T cell repertoires in COVID-19. For the study at large: Spain, Italy and the United States supplied samples that represented acute and convalescent COVID-19. PBMCs, B-cell-depleted T cells, or T cells provided the cDNA or gDNA that made up the material.

As handled by the study authors: Quantification of nucleated cells was approximated via reference gene primer amplification. Here immunoSEQ multiplex PCR was the method, and the copy in TCRdb shows in-frame clones only, minus some. V and J calls and clone size are copied from that table; D and trimming were computed from the DNA. This repertoire shows 120,000 to 150,000 clones, 85% to 90% found once; its top ten account for around 8.3%. The CDR3 is made up of 16 amino acids. Trimming took off 4 bases at V and 7 bases at J, with 21 bases between the two ends. Germline loops: CDR1 SGHRS, CDR2 YFSETQ. This chain connects TRBV5-1 to TRBJ2-1; perhaps TRBD1 as D (6 bases). Sequences were obtained from peripheral blood. The sequence came from a woman aged 50 to 60 with active or convalescent COVID-19. CDR3 protein: CASSPPPGRGENEQFF. The DNA of the CDR3 is TGCGCCAGCAGCCCACCTCCAGGCAGGGGAGAAAATGAGCAGTTCTTC.